This T cell receptor beta chain originates from a study of T cell responses to AZD1222 COVID-19 vaccine. At the level of the study: Second doses at about 4 or about 12 weeks were pooled.

V was clipped by 5 bases and J by 3 bases; unmatched bases: 7. The CDR3 spans 15 residues. From germline, CDR1 is SEHNR and CDR2 FQNEAQ (reference sequence). The assay was immunoSEQ multiplex PCR, and TCRdb's table has in-frame clones only and misses some. Here the sample spans around 170,000 clones, just over 90% being singletons. The study, taken as a whole, reports: Clonal diversity may have been underestimated, and the donors were mostly white British, with more females than males. Along spike, vaccine-associated CD4 TCRs were found throughout, with dominance at 160-218 and 743-854.

Regarding this clone: What it binds is not known.

The clonotype originates from an adult in good health. Sequences were derived from peripheral blood, sampled on day 0 of AZD1222 vaccination. V usage is TRBV7-9 and J usage is TRBJ2-7; 10 nucleotides line up with TRBD1. The CDR3 region has the DNA TGTGCCAGCAGCGACCGGGACAGGGGAGGCTACGAGCAGTACTTC. This sequence encodes CASSDRDRGGYEQYF.